This is a list of T cell receptor beta chains from one sample in a study of cytomegalovirus exposure and HLA in healthy donors. Clones were sequenced by immunoSEQ multiplex PCR, and TCRdb holds only the in-frame ones, with some missing. The repertoire holds about 88,000 clones, with approximately 90% as singletons. Specimen: PBMCs. The receptors were sampled from a man aged 18 to 29 in good health and CMV-seronegative. CDR3s include the opening cysteine and the closing phenylalanine or tryptophan. A D gene is named only where the DNA matches it firmly. The size field is filled for only some rows; it gives once, few, many or a size class.

-,17,TRBJ2-3,TRBD1,TRBV7-9,TGTGCCAGCAGCCCGAAGCTAGACAGGGTACAGACAGATACGCAGTATTTT,CASSPKLDRVQTDTQYF
-,14,TRBJ2-3,-,TRBV6-5,TGTGCCAGCAGTGCCGGGGTGGCCACAGATACGCAGTATTTT,CASSAGVATDTQYF
-,14,TRBJ2-7,TRBD2,TRBV11-2,TGTGCCAGCAGCTCCGGGACTAGCGACTACGAGCAGTACTTC,CASSSGTSDYEQYF
-,14,TRBJ2-3,-,TRBV6-5,TGTGCCAGCAGATACGGACAGAACACAGATACGCAGTATTTT,CASRYGQNTDTQYF
-,15,TRBJ2-2,TRBD2,TRBV19,TGTGCCAGTCACGTCGGGGGGGCCCGTAGCGGGGAGCTGTTTTTT,CASHVGGARSGELFF
once,13,TRBJ1-2,TRBD1,TRBV28,TGTGCCAGCGGGGACAGGGTTCGGTATGGCTACACCTTC,CASGDRVRYGYTF
-,13,TRBJ2-1,-,TRBV5-6,TGTGCCAGCATTCCGTTCTCTTCCGGTGAGCAGTTCTTC,CASIPFSSGEQFF
-,14,TRBJ1-2,-,TRBV25-1,TGTGCCAGCAGTGCGCTACAGGGAAACTATGGCTACACCTTC,CASSALQGNYGYTF
-,15,TRBJ2-2,-,TRBV4-1,TGCGCCAGCAGCCAAGAAGCGGAGTTCAACGGGGAGCTGTTTTTT,CASSQEAEFNGELFF
-,17,TRBJ2-1,TRBD2,TRBV7-9,TGTGCCAGCAGCCCCACCCTAGAAGGACTAGCGGGAGGCACTAAGTTCTTC,CASSPTLEGLAGGTKFF
-,14,TRBJ2-1,-,TRBV4-1,TGCGCCAGCAGCCAAGACAGCTCCTACAATGAGCAGTTCTTC,CASSQDSSYNEQFF
once,13,TRBJ2-1,TRBD2,TRBV29-1,TGCAGCGTTGTGGCGGGAGGGCGCCATGAGCAGTTCTTC,CSVVAGGRHEQFF
-,12,TRBJ2-1,-,TRBV7-6,TGTGCCAGCAGCGTCGCCGGGAATGAGCAGTTCTTC,CASSVAGNEQFF
-,15,TRBJ1-4,TRBD1,TRBV9,TGTGCCAGCGGCGGACAGGGCAGAGCTAATGAAAAACTGTTTTTT,CASGGQGRANEKLFF
once,15,TRBJ2-1,TRBD1,TRBV9,TGTGCCAGCAGCGCTTCGGACAGGATAGTCAATGAGCAGTTCTTC,CASSASDRIVNEQFF
-,15,TRBJ1-1,-,TRBV19,TGTGCCAGTAGTACCAGGGTGGCAGGGAACACTGAAGCTTTCTTT,CASSTRVAGNTEAFF
-,14,TRBJ1-1,TRBD1,TRBV7-2,TGTGCCAGCAGCTTACGGACAGGGGGCACTGAAGCTTTCTTT,CASSLRTGGTEAFF
-,15,TRBJ2-7,-,TRBV30,TGTGCCTGGAGTGTAGGTCCCCGGCAGGGAAAAGAGCAGTACTTC,CAWSVGPRQGKEQYF
-,14,TRBJ1-5,-,TRBV27,TGTGCCAGCAGCCCTCAGGGGATCAATCAGCCCCAGCATTTT,CASSPQGINQPQHF
-,17,TRBJ2-3,TRBD2,TRBV9,TGTGCCAGCAGCGGATCCTTAGCGGGAGGGACCACAGATACGCAGTATTTT,CASSGSLAGGTTDTQYF
-,13,TRBJ1-1,-,TRBV2,TGTGCCAGCACAGGACAGCCGAACACTGAAGCTTTCTTT,CASTGQPNTEAFF
-,14,TRBJ2-1,-,TRBV5-1,TGCGCCAGCAGCTCCGGACAGCCCTACGAGGAGCAGTTCTTC,CASSSGQPYEEQFF
-,13,TRBJ2-1,-,TRBV27,TGTGCCAGCAGTTTATCATCCGTAAATGAGCAGTTCTTC,CASSLSSVNEQFF
-,13,TRBJ2-7,-,TRBV5-1,TGCGCCAGCAGGGACAGAATCTCCTACGAGCAGTACTTC,CASRDRISYEQYF
-,14,TRBJ2-1,-,TRBV4-3,TGCGCCAGCAGCCAAGTGTATCGGGACAATGAGCAGTTCTTC,CASSQVYRDNEQFF
-,12,TRBJ2-3,TRBD2,TRBV7-9,TGTGCCAGCAGCCCTAGCGGGAGCGCGCAGTATTTT,CASSPSGSAQYF